Detailed here is one TCR beta chain. Which antigen it targets is not known. Nothing much larger sits one base from this clone, and base qualities are not available. Here V drops 5 bases and J drops 3 bases, and the junction holds 9 bases not matched to any gene. CDR1 SGHAT and CDR2 FQNNGV were looked up in the germline V gene. Including the terminal cysteine and phenylalanine, the CDR3 comprises 15 residues. Left in the record is the CDR3 DNA by itself, 45 bases read in frame from the first base. TCRbeta CDR3 regions were amplified from genomic DNA using the immunoSEQ Assay, a bias-controlled multiplex PCR. Under the source paper's analysis protocol: The number of nucleated cells in each sample was estimated by amplification of reference gene primers within the assay. Sequence reads were collapsed and filtered to measure the absolute abundance of every unique TCRbeta CDR3 rearrangement. For each sample, productive Simpson clonality was calculated by taking the square root of Simpson's diversity index across productive rearrangements. As stored in TCRdb, this immuneACCESS dataset retains in-frame rearrangements with V and J assigned. A fraction of the clones does not appear; measured against another copy, unresolved V genes explain less than half of the discrepancy, and the remainder lacks a known reason. V and J calls and clone size are as listed in that table; D and trimming were resolved from the DNA. In all, the sample holds over 40,000 clones, and approximately 80% of those were seen once. The biggest ten clones account for around 15% of the sample.

The source of the sample is a study of blood T cell repertoires in COVID-19 (dated by TCRdb to the early 2020s). Study-level background: The collaborator samples originated in the United States, Italy and Spain and spanned the acute and convalescent phases of COVID-19. Where available, HLA class I and class II types were obtained from metadata supplied by the sample provider rather than from assay-based typing. Deeply sampled blood TCRbeta repertoires from subjects exposed to, actively infected with, or recovered from COVID-19 were included in the dataset. The material from the prospective study consisted of cDNA or gDNA derived from T cells, B-cell-depleted T cells, or PBMCs. Samples came from the ongoing ImmuneRACE study (first 160 participants) plus 1,254 subjects from 6 global collaborators. The repertoires were made available in a free public database intended to serve as a resource for research on the immune response to SARS-CoV-2. The sample metadata nearly always contained a de-identified subject ID, COVID-19 status, age in years and sex. Study-level results and caveats: The quantity of clinical and demographic metadata differed by source and by participant and was supplied without curation.

Collaborating institutions collected whole blood in K2EDTA tubes following their own protocols. Collaborator samples were shipped for TCRbeta analysis as frozen whole blood, isolated PBMCs, or DNA extracted from either sample type. This chain joins TRBV11-2 to TRBJ2-7; 8 central bases correspond to TRBD1. The clonotype originates from a human donor in a cohort sampled during active COVID-19. The sequenced material came from peripheral blood. The nucleotide sequence is TGTGCCAGCAGCCTTTGGACAGGGAAGGGCTACGAGCAGTACTTC. Its coded protein is CASSLWTGKGYEQYF.